A single sample gave rise to the 7 T cell receptor beta chains below, sequenced in a study of shared clonotypes between healthy human individuals. Data came from immunoSEQ multiplex PCR; TCRdb stores just in-frame clones and leaves some out. In the table there are some 2 million clones, over 85% of which are singletons. Sequenced: naive CD4+ T cells sorted from blood. The subset was: CD45RA+ positively selected. These receptors were taken from a young man in good health.

The chain employs TRBV18 and TRBJ1-5; perhaps TRBD1 as D (5 bases). The V gene's germline CDR1 is KGHSH and CDR2 LQKENI. CDR3 length: 15 residues. Trimming removed 4 bases at V and 6 bases at J, with 16 bases between. CDR3 coding DNA: TGTGCCAGCTCACGGGCAACAGGCTGGGGTCAGCCCCAGCATTTT. Protein product: CASSRATGWGQPQHF.

The chain links TRBV5-1 to TRBJ1-1; 7 bases map to TRBD1. Unmatched junction bases numbered 10, after V lost 4 bases and J lost 1 base. Germline V gene lookup returns CDR1 SGHRS and CDR2 YFSETQ. The CDR3 spans 16 residues. For the CDR3, the DNA is TGCGCCAGCAGCAAAATCTTCCAGGGGGGGAACACTGAAGCTTTCTTT. The encoded protein is CASSKIFQGGNTEAFF.

The chain is built from TRBV6-6 and TRBJ2-3; 8 bases line up with TRBD1. V shed 11 bases and J 5 bases; nucleotides not matched to a gene: 9. Germline assignment: CDR1 MNHNY and CDR2 SVGAGI (reference sequence). The CDR3 sequence is 13 residues long. The CDR3 sequence is CAGWTGIGDTQYF. In DNA form, the CDR3 reads TGTGCCGGATGGACAGGGATTGGAGATACGCAGTATTTT.

The chain links TRBV10-2 to TRBJ2-5, with a tentative D call TRBD2 (5 bases). This CDR3 region has 14 residues. The germline gives CDR1 WSHSY, CDR2 SAAADI. The germline V and J ends were trimmed by 2 bases and 4 bases, with 11 bases remaining between them. CDR3 in DNA: TGCGCCAGCAGTGAGGAGGGCCCCGGAGAGACCCAGTACTTC. Its protein product is CASSEEGPGETQYF.

This clone has a single count. The V gene is TRBV4-2, the J gene TRBJ2-7, with D unclear. The CDR3 covers 12 residues. V gave up 5 bases and J gave up 3 bases, with 8 bases separating them. Germline loops: CDR1 LGHNA, CDR2 YNFKEQ. Here the CDR3 DNA reads TGTGCCAGCAGCGGGCAGGACTACGAGCAGTACTTC. Its translation is CASSGQDYEQYF.

This clone was found a few times. The CDR3 loop reads CASSLRGTGNSPLHF. The CDR3 coding sequence is TGTGCCAGCAGTTTAAGGGGTACCGGGAATTCACCCCTCCACTTT. The V call is TRBV28, the J call TRBJ1-6; tentatively, D is TRBD1 (5 bases). CDR1 and CDR2 from the germline V gene are MDHEN and SYDVKM. V lost 2 bases and J lost 7, with 12 bases in between. The CDR3 has 15 amino acids.

The genes are TRBV7-2 and TRBJ2-7; D uncertain. Per the germline V gene, CDR1 is SGHTA and CDR2 is FQGNSA. The CDR3 contains 14 residues. V was trimmed by 3 bases and J by 2 bases, leaving 11 bases between them. The CDR3 sequence: CASSLGYFPYEQYF. The CDR3 nucleotides read TGTGCCAGCAGCTTGGGTTACTTCCCCTACGAGCAGTACTTC.